This T cell receptor beta chain was captured by sequencing in a study of siplizumab effects on memory and regulatory T cells. Study-wide points: Greater diversity than memory cells seemed evident in naive T cells, which also appeared to be major alloresponse contributors. A mean of approximately 70% of mappable alloreactive CD4+ clones were Treg-derived with siplizumab, compared with approximately 29% in controls. Under siplizumab, alloreactive sequences traced to unstimulated CD4+ memory cells were significantly reduced. Assignment to unstimulated subsets succeeded for only a minor fraction of the alloreactive clones.

Remarks on this clone: Its antigen is still unknown.

This CDR3 is 12 amino acids long. Trimming took off 1 base at V and 11 bases at J, with 11 bases between the two ends. Per germline, CDR1 LNHDA and CDR2 SQIVND (reference sequence). The table came from immunoSEQ multiplex PCR; TCRdb's copy has only in-frame clones and leaves some out. The sample shows tens of thousands of clones, around 97% of them seen only once. The chain combines TRBV19 with TRBJ1-1; TRBD1 is a possible D gene (5 bases). The specimen was naive CD4+ T cells sorted from blood. This receptor was obtained from a human donor in good health. CDR3 in DNA: TGTGCCAGTAGTATAGGAGTGGGGCAGGCTTTCTTT. It specifies CASSIGVGQAFF.